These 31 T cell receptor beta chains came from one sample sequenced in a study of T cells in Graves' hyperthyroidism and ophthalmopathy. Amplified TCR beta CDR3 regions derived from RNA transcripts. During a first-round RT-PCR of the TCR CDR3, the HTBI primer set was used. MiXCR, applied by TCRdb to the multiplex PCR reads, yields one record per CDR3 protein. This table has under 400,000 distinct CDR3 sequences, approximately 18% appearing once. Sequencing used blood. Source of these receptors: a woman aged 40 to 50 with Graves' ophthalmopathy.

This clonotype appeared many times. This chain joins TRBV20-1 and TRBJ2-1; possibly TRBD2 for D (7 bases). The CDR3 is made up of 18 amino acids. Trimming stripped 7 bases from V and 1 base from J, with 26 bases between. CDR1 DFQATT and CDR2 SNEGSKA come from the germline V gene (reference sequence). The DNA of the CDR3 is TGCAGTGGCACGGGGGGACACCCAGGGAGACGGTCCTACAATGAGCAGTTCTTC. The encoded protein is CSGTGGHPGRRSYNEQFF.

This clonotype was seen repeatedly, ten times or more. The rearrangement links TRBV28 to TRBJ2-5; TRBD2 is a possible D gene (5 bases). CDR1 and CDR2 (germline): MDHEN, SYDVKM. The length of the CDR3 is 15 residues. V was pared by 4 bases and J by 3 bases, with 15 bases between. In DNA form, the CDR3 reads TGTGCCAGCAGTTACGGGAAGCCAAGGGAAGAGACCCAGTACTTC. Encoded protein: CASSYGKPREETQYF.

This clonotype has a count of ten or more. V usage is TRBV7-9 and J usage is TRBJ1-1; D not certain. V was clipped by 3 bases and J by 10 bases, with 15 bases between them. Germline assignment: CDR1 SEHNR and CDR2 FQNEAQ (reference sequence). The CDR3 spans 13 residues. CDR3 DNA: TGTGCCAGCAGCTTCCCCGGGGTAGGTCGAGCTTTCTTT. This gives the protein CASSFPGVGRAFF.

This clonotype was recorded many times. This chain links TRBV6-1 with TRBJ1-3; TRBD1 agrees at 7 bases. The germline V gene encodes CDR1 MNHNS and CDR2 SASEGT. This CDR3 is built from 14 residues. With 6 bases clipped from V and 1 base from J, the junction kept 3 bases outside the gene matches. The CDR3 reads CASRQGLSGNTIYF. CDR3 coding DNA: TGTGCCAGCAGACAGGGGTTATCTGGAAACACCATATATTTT.

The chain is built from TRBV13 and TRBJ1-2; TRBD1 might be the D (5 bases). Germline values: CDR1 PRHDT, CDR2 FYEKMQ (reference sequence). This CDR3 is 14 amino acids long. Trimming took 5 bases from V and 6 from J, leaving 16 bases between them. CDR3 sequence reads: CASSPGRRFDGYTF. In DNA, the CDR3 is TGTGCCAGCAGCCCAGGGAGGAGGTTTGATGGCTACACCTTC.

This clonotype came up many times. The CDR3 region is CASSSRGTGGLETQYF. CDR3 DNA: TGTGCCAGCAGCTCGCGGGGGACAGGGGGCCTAGAGACCCAGTACTTC. The J gene is TRBJ2-5, the V gene TRBV11-2, with TRBD1 identical over 12 bases. V lost 4 bases, J lost 4 bases, and 7 bases stayed unmatched. Germline CDR1 SGHAT, CDR2 FQNNGV. The CDR3 extends over 16 amino acids.

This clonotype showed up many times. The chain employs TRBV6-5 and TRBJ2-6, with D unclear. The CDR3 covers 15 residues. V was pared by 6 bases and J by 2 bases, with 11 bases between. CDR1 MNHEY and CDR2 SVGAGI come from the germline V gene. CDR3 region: CASSHRVAGANVLTF. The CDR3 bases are TGTGCCAGCAGCCATAGGGTGGCTGGGGCCAACGTCCTGACTTTC.

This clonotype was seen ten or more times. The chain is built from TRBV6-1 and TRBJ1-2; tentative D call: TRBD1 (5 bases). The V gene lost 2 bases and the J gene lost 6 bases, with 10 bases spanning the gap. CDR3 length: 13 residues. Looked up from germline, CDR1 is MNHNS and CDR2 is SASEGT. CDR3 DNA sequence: TGTGCCAGCAGTGAAAGGACAAACCATGGCTACACCTTC. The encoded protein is CASSERTNHGYTF.

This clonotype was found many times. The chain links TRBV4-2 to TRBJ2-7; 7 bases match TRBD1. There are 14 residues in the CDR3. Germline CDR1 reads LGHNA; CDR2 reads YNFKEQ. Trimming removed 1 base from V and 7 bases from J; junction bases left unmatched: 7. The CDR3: CASSQADRVGEQYF. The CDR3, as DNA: TGTGCCAGCAGCCAAGCTGACAGGGTGGGAGAGCAGTACTTC.

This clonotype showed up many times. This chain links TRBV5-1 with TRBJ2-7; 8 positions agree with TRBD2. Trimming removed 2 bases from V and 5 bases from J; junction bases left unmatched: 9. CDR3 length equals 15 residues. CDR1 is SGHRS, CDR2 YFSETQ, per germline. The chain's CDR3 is CASSFGRGGLNEQYF. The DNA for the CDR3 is TGCGCCAGCAGCTTCGGGCGCGGGGGGCTAAACGAGCAGTACTTC.

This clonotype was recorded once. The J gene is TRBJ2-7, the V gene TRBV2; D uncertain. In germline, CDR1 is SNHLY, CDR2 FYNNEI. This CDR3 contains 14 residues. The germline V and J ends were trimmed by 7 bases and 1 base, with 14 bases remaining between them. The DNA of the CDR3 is TGTGCCAGCAAAGGTTGGAAAGAGTCCTACGAGCAGTACTTC. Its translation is CASKGWKESYEQYF.

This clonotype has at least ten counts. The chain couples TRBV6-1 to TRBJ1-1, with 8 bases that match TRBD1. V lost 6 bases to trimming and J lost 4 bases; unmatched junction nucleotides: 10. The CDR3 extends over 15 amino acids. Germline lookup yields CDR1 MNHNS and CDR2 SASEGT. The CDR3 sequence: CASRMRTGLVTEAFF. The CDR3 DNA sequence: TGTGCCAGCAGGATGCGGACAGGGTTGGTCACTGAAGCTTTCTTT.

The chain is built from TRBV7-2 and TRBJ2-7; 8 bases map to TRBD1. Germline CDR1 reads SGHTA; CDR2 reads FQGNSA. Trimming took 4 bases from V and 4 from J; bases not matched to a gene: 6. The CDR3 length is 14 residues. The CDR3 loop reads CASSYPDRAYEQYF. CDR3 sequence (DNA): TGTGCCAGCAGCTATCCGGACAGGGCTTACGAGCAGTACTTC.

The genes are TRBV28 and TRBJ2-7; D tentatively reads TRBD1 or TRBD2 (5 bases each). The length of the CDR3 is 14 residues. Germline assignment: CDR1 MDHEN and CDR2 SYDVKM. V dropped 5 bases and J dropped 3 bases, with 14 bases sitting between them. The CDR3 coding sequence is TGTGCCAGCAGTGGGGACCGAGAGGTCTACGAGCAGTACTTC. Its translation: CASSGDREVYEQYF.

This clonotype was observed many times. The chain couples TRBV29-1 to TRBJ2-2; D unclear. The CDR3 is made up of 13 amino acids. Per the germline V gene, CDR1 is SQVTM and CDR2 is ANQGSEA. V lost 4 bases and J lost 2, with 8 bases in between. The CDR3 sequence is CSVAVSNTGELFF. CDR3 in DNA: TGCAGCGTTGCCGTCAGTAACACCGGGGAGCTGTTTTTT.

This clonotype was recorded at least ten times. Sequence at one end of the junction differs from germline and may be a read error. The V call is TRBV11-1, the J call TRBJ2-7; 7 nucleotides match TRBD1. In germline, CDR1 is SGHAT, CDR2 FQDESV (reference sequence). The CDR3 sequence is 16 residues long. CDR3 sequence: CASSVATGVGRYEQYF. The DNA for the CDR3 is TGTGCCAGCAGCGTAGCCACAGGGGTTGGTAGGTACGAGCAGTACTTC. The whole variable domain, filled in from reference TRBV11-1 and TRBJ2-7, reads EAEVAQSPRYKITEKSQAVAFWCDPISGHATLYWYRQILGQGPELLVQFQDESVVDDSQLPKDRFSAERLKGVDSTLKIQPAELGDSAMYLCASSVATGVGRYEQYFGPGTRLTVT.

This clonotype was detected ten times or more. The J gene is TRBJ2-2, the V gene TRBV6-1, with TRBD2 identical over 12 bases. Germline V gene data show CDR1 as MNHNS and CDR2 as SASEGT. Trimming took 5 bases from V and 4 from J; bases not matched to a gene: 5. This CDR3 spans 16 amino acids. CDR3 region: CASSLLAGGRTGELFF. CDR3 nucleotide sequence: TGTGCCAGCAGTCTTCTAGCGGGAGGGCGCACCGGGGAGCTGTTTTTT.

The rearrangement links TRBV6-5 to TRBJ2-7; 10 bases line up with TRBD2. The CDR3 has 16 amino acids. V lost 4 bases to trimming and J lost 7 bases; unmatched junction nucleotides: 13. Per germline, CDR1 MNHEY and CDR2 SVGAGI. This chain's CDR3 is CASSLQRGTSAPEQYF. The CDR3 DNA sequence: TGTGCCAGCAGTTTACAGCGCGGGACTAGCGCGCCTGAGCAGTACTTC.

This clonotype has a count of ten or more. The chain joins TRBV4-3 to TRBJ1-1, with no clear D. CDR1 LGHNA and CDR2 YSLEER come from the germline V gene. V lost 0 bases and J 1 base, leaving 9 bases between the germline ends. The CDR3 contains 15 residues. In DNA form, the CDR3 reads TGCGCCAGCAGCCAAGATAGTTCAGCGAACACTGAAGCTTTCTTT. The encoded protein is CASSQDSSANTEAFF.

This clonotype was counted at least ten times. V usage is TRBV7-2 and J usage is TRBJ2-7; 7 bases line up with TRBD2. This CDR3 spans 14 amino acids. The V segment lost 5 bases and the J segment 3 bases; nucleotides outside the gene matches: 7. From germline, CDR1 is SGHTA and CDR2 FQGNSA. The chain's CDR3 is CASSLNWGGYEQYF. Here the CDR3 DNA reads TGTGCCAGCAGCCTCAATTGGGGGGGCTACGAGCAGTACTTC.

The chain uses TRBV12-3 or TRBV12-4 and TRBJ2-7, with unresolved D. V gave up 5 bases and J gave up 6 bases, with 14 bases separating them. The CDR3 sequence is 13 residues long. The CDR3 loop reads CASSNNRVVEQYF. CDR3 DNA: TGTGCCAGCAGTAACAATCGGGTAGTCGAGCAGTACTTC.

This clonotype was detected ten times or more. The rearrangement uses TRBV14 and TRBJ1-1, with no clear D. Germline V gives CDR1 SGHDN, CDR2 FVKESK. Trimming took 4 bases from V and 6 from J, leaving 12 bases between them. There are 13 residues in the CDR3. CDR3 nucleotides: TGTGCCAGCAGCCCTTACAAGGGCGCTGAAGCTTTCTTT. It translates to CASSPYKGAEAFF.

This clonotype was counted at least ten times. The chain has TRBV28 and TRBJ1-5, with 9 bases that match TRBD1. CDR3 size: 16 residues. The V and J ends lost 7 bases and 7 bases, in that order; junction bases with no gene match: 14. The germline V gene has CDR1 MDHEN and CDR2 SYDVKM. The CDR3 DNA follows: TGTGCCAGCAACAATGGGGGGACAGGGTTTCGACAGCCCCAGCATTTT. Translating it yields CASNNGGTGFRQPQHF.

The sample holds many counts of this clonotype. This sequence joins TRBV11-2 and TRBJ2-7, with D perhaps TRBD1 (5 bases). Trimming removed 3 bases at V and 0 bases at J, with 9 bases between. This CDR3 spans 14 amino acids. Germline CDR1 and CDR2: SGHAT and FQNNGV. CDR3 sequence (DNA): TGTGCCAGCAGCTTCGACAGTTACTCCTACGAGCAGTACTTC. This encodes CASSFDSYSYEQYF.

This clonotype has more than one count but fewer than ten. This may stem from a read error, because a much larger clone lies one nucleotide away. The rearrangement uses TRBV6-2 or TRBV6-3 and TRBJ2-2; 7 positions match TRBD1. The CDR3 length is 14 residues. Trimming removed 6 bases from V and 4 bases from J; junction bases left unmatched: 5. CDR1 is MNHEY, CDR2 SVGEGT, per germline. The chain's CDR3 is CASRTGQVTGELFF. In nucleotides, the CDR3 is TGTGCCAGCAGGACCGGACAGGTCACCGGGGAGCTGTTTTTT.

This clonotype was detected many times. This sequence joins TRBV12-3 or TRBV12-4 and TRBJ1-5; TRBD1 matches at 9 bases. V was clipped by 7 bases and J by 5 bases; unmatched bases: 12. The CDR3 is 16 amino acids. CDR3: CASTPAGDREHQPQHF. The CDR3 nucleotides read TGTGCCAGCACCCCAGCCGGGGACAGGGAACATCAGCCCCAGCATTTT.

The DNA for the CDR3 is TGTGCCTGGAGTAGCGACGAGTACACTGAAGCTTTCTTT. It translates to CAWSSDEYTEAFF. The chain is built from TRBV30 and TRBJ1-1, with unresolved D. The CDR3 is 13 residues long. V was trimmed by 2 bases and J by 3 bases, leaving 10 bases between them. Per germline, CDR1 GTSNPN and CDR2 SVGIG (reference sequence).

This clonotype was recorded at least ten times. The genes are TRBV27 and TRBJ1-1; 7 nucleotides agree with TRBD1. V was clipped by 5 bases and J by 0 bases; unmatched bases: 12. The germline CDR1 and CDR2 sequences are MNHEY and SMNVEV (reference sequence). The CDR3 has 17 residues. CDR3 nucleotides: TGTGCCAGCAGTCCTCTCCAGCCGGGACAGTTGAACACTGAAGCTTTCTTT. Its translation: CASSPLQPGQLNTEAFF.

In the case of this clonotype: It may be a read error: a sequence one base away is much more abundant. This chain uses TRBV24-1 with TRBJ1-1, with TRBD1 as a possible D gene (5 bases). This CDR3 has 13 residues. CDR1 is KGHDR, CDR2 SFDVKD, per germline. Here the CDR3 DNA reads TGTGCCACCAGTGGCATGAGCGGGACTGAATCTTTCTTT. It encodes CATSGMSGTESFF.

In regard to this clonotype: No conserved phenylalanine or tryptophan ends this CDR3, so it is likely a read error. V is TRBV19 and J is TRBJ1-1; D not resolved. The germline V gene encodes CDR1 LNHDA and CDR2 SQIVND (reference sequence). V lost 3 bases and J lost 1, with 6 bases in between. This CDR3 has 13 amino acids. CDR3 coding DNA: TGTGCCAGTAGTATTCGGGCGAACACTGAAGCTTTCTCT. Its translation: CASSIRANTEAFS.

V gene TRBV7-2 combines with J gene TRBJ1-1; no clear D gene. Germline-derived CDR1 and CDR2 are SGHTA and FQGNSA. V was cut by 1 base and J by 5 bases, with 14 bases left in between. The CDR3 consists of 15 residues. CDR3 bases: TGTGCCAGCAGCTTAGTCGGGGAGGACGGGACTGAAGCTTTCTTT. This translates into CASSLVGEDGTEAFF.